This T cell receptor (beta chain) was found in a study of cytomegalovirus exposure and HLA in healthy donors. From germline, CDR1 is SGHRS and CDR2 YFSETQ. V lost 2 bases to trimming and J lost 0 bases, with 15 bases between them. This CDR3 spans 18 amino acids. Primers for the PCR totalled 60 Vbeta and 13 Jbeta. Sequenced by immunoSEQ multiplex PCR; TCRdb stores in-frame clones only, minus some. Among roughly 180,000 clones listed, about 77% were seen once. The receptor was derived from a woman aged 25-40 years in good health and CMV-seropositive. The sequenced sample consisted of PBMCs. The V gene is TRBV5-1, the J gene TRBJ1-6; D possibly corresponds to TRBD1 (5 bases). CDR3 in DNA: TGCGCCAGCAGCTTTCGAGACAGAAGAGGCTCCTATAATTCACCCCTCCACTTT. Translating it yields CASSFRDRRGSYNSPLHF.